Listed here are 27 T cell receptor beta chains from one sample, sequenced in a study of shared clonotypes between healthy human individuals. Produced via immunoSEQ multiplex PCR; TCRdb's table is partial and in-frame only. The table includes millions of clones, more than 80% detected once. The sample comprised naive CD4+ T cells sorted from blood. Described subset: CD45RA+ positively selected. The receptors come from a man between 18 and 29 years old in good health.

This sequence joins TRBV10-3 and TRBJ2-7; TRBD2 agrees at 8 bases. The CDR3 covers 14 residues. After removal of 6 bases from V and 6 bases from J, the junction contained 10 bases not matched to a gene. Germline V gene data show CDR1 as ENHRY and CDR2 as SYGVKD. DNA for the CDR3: TGTGCCATCAGGCCCAGTTTCCTAGCGGGCGAGCAGTACTTC. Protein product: CAIRPSFLAGEQYF.

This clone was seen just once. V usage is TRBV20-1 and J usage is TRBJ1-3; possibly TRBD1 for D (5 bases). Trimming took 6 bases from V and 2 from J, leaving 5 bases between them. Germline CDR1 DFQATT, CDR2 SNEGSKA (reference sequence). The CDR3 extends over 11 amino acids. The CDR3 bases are TGCAGTGCGGGGGCTGGAAACACCATATATTTT. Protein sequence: CSAGAGNTIYF.

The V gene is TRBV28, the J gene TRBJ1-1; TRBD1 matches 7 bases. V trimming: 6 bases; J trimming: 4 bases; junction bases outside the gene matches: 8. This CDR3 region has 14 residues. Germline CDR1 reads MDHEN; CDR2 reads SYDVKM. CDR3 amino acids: CASRAPGGGTEAFF. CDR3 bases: TGTGCCAGCAGGGCTCCAGGGGGGGGCACTGAAGCTTTCTTT.

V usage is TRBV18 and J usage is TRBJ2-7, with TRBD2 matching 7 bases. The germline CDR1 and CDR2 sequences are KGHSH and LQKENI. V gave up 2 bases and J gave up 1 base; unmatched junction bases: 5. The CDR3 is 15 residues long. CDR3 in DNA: TGTGCCAGCTCACCAGTAGCGGGTACTTCCTACGAGCAGTACTTC. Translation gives CASSPVAGTSYEQYF.

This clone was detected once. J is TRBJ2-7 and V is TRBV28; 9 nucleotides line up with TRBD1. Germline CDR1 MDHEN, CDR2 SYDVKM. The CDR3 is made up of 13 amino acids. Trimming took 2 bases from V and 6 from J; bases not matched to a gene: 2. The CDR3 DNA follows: TGTGCCAGCAGTTTAGTGGGACAGGGCGAGCAGTACTTC. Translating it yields CASSLVGQGEQYF.

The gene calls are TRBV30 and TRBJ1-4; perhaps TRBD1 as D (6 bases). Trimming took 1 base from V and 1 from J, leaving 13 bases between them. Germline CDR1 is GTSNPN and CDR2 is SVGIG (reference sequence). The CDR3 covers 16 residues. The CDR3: CAWSEGGHGTNEKLFF. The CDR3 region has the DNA TGTGCCTGGAGTGAGGGGGGGCACGGAACTAATGAAAAACTGTTTTTT.

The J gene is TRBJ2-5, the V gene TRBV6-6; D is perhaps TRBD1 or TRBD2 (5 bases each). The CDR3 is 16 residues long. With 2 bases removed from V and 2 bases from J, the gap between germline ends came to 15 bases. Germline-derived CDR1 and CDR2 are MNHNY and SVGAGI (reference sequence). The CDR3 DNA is TGTGCCAGCAGTTACGGGGCGGGCCGGCTTCAAGAGACCCAGTACTTC. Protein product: CASSYGAGRLQETQYF.

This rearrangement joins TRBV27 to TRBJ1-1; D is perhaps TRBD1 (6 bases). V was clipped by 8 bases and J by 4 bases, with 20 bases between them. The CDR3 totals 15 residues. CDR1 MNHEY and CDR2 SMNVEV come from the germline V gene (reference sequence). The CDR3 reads CASSSLLRGSTEAFF. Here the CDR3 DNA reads TGTGCCAGCTCATCATTACTCAGGGGATCCACTGAAGCTTTCTTT.

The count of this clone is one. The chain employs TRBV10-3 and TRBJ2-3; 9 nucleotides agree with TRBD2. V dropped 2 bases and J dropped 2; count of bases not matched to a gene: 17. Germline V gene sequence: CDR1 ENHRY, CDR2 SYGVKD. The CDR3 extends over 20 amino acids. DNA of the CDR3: TGTGCCATCAGTGAGACCCCCCTCTCGAAGCGGGGGGACCCCACAGATACGCAGTATTTT. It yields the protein CAISETPLSKRGDPTDTQYF.

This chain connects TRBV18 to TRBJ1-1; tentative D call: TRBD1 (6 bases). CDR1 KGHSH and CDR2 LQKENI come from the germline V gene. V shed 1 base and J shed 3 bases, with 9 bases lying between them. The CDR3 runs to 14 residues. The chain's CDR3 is CASSPLEGDTEAFF. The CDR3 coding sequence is TGTGCCAGCTCACCACTGGAGGGGGACACTGAAGCTTTCTTT.

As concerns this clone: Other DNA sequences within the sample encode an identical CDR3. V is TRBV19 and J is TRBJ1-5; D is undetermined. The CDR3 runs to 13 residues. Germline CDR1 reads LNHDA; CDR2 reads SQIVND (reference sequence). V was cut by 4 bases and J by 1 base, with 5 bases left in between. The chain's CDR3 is CASSTESNQPQHF. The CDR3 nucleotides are TGTGCCAGTAGTACAGAAAGCAATCAGCCCCAGCATTTT.

CDR3 loop: CASSQELGSYYEQYF. CDR3 bases: TGTGCCAGCAGCCAAGAATTGGGCAGTTACTACGAGCAGTACTTC. The rearrangement joins TRBV4-2 to TRBJ2-7, with no clear D. CDR1 LGHNA and CDR2 YNFKEQ come from the germline V gene. The CDR3 is made up of 15 amino acids. The ends were cut back, 0 bases at V and 3 bases at J, with 12 bases in the middle.

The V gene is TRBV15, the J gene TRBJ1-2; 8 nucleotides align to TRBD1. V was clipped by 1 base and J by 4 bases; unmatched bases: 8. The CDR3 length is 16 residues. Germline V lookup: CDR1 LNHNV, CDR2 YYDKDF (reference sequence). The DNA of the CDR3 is TGTGCCACCAGCAGAGCGGGGTCAGGGGGCCCCTATGGCTACACCTTC. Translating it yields CATSRAGSGGPYGYTF.

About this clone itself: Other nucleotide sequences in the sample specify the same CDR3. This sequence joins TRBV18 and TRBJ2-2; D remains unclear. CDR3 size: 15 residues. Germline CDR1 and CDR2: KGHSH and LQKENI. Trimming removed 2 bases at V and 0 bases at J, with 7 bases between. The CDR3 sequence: CASSPRSTNTGELFF. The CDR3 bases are TGTGCCAGCTCACCAAGGTCTACGAACACCGGGGAGCTGTTTTTT.

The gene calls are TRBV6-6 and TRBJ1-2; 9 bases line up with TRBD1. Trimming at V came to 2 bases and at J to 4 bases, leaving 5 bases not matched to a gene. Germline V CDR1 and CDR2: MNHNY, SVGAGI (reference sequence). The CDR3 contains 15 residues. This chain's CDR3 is CASSYTEQGAYGYTF. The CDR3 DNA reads TGTGCCAGCAGTTACACCGAACAGGGGGCCTATGGCTACACCTTC.

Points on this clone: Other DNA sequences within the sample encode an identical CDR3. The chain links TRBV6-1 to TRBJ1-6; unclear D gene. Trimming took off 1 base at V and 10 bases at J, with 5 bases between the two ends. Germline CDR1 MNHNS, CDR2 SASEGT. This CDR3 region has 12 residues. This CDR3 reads CASSEVRSPLHF. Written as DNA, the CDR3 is TGTGCCAGCAGTGAAGTCCGGTCACCCCTCCACTTT.

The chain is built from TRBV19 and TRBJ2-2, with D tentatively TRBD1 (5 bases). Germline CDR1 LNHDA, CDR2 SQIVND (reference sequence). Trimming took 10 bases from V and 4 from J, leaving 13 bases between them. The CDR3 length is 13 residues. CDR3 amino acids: CATMDISTGELFF. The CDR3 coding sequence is TGTGCCACGATGGACATTAGCACCGGGGAGCTGTTTTTT.

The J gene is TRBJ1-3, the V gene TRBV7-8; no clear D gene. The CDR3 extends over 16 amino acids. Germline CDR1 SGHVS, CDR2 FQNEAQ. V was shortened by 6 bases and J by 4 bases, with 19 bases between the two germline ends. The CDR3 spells CASSLTGNLGGNTIYF. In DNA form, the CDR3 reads TGTGCCAGCAGTCTTACGGGGAACCTGGGGGGAAACACCATATATTTT.

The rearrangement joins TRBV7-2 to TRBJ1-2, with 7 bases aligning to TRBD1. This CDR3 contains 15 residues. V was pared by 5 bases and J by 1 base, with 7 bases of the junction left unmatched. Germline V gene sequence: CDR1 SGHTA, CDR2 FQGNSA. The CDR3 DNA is TGTGCCAGCAGCATATCGACAGGGTTTAACTATGGCTACACCTTC. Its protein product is CASSISTGFNYGYTF.

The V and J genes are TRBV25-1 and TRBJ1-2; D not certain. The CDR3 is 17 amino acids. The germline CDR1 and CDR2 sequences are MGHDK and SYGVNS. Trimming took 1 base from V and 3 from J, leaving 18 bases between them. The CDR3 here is CASSELGQVGVDYGYTF. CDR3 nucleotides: TGTGCCAGCAGTGAATTGGGCCAGGTCGGAGTTGACTATGGCTACACCTTC.

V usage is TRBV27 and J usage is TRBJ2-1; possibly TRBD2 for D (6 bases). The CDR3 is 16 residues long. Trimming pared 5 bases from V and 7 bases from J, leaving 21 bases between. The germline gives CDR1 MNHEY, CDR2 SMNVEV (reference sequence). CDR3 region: CASSPLDYAVTNEQFF. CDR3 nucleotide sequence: TGTGCCAGCAGTCCCTTGGACTATGCGGTGACTAATGAGCAGTTCTTC.

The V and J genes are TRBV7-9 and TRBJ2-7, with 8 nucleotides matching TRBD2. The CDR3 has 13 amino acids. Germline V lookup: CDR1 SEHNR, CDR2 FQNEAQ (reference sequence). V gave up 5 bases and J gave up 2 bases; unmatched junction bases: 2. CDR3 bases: TGTGCCAGCAGCCCGACTAGCGCCTACGAGCAGTACTTC. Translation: CASSPTSAYEQYF.

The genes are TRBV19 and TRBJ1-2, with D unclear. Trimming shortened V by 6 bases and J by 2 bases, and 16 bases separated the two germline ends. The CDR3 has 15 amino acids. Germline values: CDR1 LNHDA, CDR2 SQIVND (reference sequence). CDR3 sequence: CASSNQVGSNYGYTF. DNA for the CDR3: TGTGCCAGTAGCAACCAGGTGGGCAGCAACTATGGCTACACCTTC.

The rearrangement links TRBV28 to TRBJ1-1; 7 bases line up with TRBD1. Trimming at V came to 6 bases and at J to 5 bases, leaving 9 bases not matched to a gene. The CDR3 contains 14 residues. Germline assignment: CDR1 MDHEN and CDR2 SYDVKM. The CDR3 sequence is CASSPQGVGTEAFF. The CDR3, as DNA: TGTGCCAGCAGCCCGCAGGGGGTAGGTACTGAAGCTTTCTTT.

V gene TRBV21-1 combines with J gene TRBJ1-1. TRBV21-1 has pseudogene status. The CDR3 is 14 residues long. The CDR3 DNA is TGTGCCAGCAGCCCGCGGGTCGGGAGCACTGAAGCTTTCTTT. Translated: CASSPRVGSTEAFF.

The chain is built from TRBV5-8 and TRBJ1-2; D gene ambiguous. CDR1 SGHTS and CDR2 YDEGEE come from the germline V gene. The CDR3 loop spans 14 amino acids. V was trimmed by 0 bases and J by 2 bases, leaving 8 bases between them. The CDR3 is CASSLGPGNYGYTF. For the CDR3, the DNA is TGTGCCAGCAGCTTGGGCCCGGGGAACTATGGCTACACCTTC.

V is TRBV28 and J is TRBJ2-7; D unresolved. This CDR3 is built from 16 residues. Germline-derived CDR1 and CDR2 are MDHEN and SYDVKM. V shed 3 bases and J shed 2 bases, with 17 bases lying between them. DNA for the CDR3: TGTGCCAGCAGTTTGGGCCCAGTTTGGACCACCTACGAGCAGTACTTC. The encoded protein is CASSLGPVWTTYEQYF.